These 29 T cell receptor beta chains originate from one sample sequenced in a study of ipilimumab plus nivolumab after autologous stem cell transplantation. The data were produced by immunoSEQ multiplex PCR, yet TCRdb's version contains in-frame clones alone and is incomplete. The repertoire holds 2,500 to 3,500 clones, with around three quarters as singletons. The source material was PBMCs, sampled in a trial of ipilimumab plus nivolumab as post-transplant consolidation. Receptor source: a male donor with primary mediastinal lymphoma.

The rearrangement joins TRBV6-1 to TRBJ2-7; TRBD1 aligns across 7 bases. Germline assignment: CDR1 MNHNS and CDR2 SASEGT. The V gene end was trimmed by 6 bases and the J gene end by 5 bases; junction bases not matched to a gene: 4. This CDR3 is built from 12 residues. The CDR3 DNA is TGTGCCAGCAGCTCTACAGGGGACGAGCAGTACTTC. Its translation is CASSSTGDEQYF.

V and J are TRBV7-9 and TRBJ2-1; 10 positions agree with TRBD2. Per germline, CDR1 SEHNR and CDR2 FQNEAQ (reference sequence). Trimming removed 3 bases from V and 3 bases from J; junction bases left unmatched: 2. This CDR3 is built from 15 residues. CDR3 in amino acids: CASSLGTSDYNEQFF. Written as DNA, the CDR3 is TGTGCCAGCAGCTTGGGGACTAGCGACTACAATGAGCAGTTCTTC.

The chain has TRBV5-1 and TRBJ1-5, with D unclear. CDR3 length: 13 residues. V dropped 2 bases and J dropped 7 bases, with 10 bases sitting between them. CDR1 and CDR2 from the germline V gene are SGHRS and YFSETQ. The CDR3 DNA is TGCGCCAGCAGCTTAAACCCGGGCCAGCCCCAGCATTTT. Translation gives CASSLNPGQPQHF.

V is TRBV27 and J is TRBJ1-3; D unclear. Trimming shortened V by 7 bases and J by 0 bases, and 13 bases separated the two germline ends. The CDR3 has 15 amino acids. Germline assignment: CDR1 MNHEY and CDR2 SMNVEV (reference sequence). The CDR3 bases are TGTGCCAGCACACGGACCCCCTACTCTGGAAACACCATATATTTT. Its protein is CASTRTPYSGNTIYF.

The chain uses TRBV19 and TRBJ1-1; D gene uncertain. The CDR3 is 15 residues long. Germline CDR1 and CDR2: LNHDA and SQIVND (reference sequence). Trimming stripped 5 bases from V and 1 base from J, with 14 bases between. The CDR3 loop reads CASSRGPTENTEAFF. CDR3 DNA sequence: TGTGCCAGTAGTCGTGGCCCCACAGAGAACACTGAAGCTTTCTTT.

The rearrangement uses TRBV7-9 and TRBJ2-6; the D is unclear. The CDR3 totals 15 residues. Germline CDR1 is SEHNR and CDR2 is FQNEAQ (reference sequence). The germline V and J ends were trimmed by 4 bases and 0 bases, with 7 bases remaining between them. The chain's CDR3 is CASSYSGSGANVLTF. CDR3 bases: TGTGCCAGCAGCTATTCCGGCTCTGGGGCCAACGTCCTGACTTTC.

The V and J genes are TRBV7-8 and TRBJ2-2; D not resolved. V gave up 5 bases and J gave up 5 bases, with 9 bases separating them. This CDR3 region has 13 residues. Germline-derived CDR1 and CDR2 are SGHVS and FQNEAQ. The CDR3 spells CASSGPGTGELFF. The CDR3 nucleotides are TGTGCCAGCAGCGGCCCCGGTACCGGGGAGCTGTTTTTT.

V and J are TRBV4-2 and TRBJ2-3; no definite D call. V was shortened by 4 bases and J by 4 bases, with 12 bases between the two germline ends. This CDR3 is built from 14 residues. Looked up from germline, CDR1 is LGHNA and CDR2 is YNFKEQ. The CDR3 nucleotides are TGTGCCAGCAGCCCCACCGGTGCACCAGATACGCAGTATTTT. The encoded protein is CASSPTGAPDTQYF.

CDR3 DNA: TGTGCCAGCACTCGCCCCGGGACTAGCGGGGGGAACGAGCAGTTCTTC. Encoded protein: CASTRPGTSGGNEQFF. V gene TRBV6-6 combines with J gene TRBJ2-1; 15 positions agree with TRBD2. Trimming at V came to 7 bases and at J to 10 bases, leaving 11 bases not matched to a gene. Per germline, CDR1 MNHNY and CDR2 SVGAGI (reference sequence). CDR3 length: 16 residues.

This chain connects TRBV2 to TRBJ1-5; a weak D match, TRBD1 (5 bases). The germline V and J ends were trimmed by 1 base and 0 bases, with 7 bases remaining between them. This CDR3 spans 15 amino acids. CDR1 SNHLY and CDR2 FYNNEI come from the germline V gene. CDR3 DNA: TGTGCCAGCAGTGAAGAAGGGGATAGCAATCAGCCCCAGCATTTT. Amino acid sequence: CASSEEGDSNQPQHF. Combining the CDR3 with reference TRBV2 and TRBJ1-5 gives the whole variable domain EPEVTQTPSHQVTQMGQEVILRCVPISNHLYFYWYRQILGQKVEFLVSFYNNEISEKSEIFDDQFSVERPDGSNFTLKIRSTKLEDSAMYFCASSEEGDSNQPQHFGDGTRLSIL.

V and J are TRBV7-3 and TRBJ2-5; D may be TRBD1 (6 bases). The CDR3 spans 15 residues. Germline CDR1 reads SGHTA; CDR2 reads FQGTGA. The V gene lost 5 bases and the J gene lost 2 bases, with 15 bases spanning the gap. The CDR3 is CASSPTGTAQETQYF. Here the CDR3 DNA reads TGTGCCAGCAGCCCTACAGGGACGGCACAAGAGACCCAGTACTTC.

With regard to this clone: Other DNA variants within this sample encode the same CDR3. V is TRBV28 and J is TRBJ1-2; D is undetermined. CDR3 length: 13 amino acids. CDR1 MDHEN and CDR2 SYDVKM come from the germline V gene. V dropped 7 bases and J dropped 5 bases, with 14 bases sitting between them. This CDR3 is CASTPPGEYGYTF. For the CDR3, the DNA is TGTGCCAGCACCCCCCCCGGGGAGTATGGCTACACCTTC.

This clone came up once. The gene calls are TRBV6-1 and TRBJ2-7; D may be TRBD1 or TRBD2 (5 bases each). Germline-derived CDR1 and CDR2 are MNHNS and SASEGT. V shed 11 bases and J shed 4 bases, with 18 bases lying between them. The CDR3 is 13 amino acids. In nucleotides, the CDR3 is TGTGCCCTATCCAGGGACCCCGGGTACGAGCAGTACTTC. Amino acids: CALSRDPGYEQYF.

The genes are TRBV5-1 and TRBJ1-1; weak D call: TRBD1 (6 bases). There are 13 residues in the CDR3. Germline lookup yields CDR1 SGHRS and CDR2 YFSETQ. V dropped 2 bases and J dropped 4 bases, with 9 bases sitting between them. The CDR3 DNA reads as TGCGCCAGCAGCTTACAGGGAAGCACTGAAGCTTTCTTT. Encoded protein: CASSLQGSTEAFF.

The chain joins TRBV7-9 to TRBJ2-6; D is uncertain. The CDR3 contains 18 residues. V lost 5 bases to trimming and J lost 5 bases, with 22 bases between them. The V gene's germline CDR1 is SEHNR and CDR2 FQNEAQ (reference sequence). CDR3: CASSTASTIQSRANVLTF. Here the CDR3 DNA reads TGTGCCAGCAGCACAGCATCAACCATACAAAGTCGGGCCAACGTCCTGACTTTC.

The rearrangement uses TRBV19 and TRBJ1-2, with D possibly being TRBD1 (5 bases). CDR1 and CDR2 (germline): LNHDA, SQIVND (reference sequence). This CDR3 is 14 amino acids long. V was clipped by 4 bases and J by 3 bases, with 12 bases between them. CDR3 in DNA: TGTGCCAGTAGTAGCCTGGACATCCACTATGGCTACACCTTC. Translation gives CASSSLDIHYGYTF.

The CDR3 DNA reads TGTGCCAGCAGTCCACGGGGGACAAGACTGGAGACCCAGTACTTC. Translation: CASSPRGTRLETQYF. The J gene is TRBJ2-5, the V gene TRBV6-5, with D perhaps matching TRBD1 or TRBD2 (6 bases each). Trimming took 5 bases from V and 5 from J, leaving 18 bases between them. CDR3 size: 15 residues. Germline V gene data show CDR1 as MNHEY and CDR2 as SVGAGI.

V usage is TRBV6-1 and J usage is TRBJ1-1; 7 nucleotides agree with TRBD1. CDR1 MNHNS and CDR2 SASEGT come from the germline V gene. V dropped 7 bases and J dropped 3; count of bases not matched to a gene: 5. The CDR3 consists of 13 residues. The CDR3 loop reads CASKMTGYTEAFF. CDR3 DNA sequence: TGTGCCAGCAAAATGACAGGGTACACTGAAGCTTTCTTT.

The CDR3 spells CASSGSGTGGREQYF. The CDR3 nucleotides are TGTGCCAGCAGTGGCTCCGGGACAGGGGGACGCGAGCAGTACTTC. J is TRBJ2-7 and V is TRBV6-1; 11 positions match TRBD1. Germline CDR1 is MNHNS and CDR2 is SASEGT. The CDR3 loop spans 15 amino acids. After removal of 4 bases from V and 6 bases from J, the junction contained 8 bases not matched to a gene.

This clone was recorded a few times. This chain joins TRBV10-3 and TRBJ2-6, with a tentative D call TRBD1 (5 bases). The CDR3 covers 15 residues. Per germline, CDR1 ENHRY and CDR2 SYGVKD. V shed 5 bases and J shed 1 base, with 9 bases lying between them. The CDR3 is CAISTPGSGANVLTF. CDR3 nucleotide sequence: TGTGCCATCAGTACCCCAGGGTCTGGGGCCAACGTCCTGACTTTC.

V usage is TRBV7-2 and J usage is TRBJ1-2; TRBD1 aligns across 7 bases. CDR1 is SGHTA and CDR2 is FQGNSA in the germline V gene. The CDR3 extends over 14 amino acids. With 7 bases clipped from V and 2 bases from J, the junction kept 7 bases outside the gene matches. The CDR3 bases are TGTGCCAGCACCCAATCGACAGGGAACTATGGCTACACCTTC. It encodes CASTQSTGNYGYTF. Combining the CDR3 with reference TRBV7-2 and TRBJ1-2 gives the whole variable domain GAGVSQSPSNKVTEKGKDVELRCDPISGHTALYWYRQSLGQGLEFLIYFQGNSAPDKSGLPSDRFSAERTGGSVSTLTIQRTQQEDSAVYLCASTQSTGNYGYTFGSGTRLTVV.

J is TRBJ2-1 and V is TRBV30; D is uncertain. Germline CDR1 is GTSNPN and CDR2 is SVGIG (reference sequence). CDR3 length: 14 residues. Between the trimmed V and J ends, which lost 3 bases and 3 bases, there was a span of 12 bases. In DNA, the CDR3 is TGTGCCTGGAGCAATGACGCGAACTACAATGAGCAGTTCTTC. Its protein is CAWSNDANYNEQFF.

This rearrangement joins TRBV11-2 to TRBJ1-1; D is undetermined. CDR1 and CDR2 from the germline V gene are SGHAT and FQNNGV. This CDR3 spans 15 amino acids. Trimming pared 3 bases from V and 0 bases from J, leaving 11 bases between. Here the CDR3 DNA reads TGTGCCAGCAGCTTGGACCCTTCAGTGAACACTGAAGCTTTCTTT. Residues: CASSLDPSVNTEAFF.

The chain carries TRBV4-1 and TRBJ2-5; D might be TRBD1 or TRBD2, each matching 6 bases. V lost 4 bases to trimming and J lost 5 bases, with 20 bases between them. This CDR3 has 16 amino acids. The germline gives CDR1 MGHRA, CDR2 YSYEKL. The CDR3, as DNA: TGCGCCAGCAGCCCGAACCCGGGGGCGCGAGGGGAGACCCAGTACTTC. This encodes CASSPNPGARGETQYF.

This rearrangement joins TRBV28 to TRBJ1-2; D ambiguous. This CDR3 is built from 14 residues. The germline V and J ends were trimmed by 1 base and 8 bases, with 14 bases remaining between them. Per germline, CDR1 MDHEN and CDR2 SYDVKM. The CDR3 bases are TGTGCCAGCAGTTTATTGACCCTGGAGCGGGGCTACACCTTC. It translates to CASSLLTLERGYTF.

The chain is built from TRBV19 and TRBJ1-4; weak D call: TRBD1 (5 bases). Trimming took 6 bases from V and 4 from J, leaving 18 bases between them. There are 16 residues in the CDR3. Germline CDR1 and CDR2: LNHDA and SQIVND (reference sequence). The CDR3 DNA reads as TGTGCCAGTAGACCATCCGGGGGGTGGAATAATGAAAAACTGTTTTTT. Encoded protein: CASRPSGGWNNEKLFF. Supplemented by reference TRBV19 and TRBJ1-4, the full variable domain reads DGGITQSPKYLFRKEGQNVTLSCEQNLNHDAMYWYRQDPGQGLRLIYYSQIVNDFQKGDIAEGYSVSREKKESFPLTVTSAQKNPTAFYLCASRPSGGWNNEKLFFGSGTQLSVL.

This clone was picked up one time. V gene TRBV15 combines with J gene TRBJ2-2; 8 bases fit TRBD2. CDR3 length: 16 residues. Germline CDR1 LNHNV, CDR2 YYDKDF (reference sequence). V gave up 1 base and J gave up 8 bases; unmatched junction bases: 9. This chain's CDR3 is CATSRASGGAAGELFF. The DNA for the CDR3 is TGTGCCACCAGCAGAGCCAGCGGGGGCGCCGCGGGGGAGCTGTTTTTT.

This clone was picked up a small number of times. CDR3: CASRTPISANYGYTF. The CDR3, as DNA: TGTGCCAGCAGAACACCCATCAGTGCTAACTATGGCTACACCTTC. This chain joins TRBV28 and TRBJ1-2; no clear D gene. CDR1 and CDR2 (germline): MDHEN, SYDVKM. V was trimmed by 6 bases and J by 0 bases, leaving 14 bases between them. The CDR3 consists of 15 residues.

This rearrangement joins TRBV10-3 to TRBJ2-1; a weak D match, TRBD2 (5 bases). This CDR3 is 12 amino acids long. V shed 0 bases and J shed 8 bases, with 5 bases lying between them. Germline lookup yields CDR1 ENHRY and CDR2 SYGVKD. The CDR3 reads CAISESRDEQFF. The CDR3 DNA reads TGTGCCATCAGTGAGTCGAGGGATGAGCAGTTCTTC.